This TCR beta chain was captured by sequencing in a study of blood T cell repertoires in COVID-19. A Seattle source enrolled patients during active infection and followed them longitudinally. Sequencing used immunoSEQ multiplex PCR; TCRdb keeps in-frame clones, though not all of them. The repertoire holds about 74,000 clones, with 91% as singletons. This clone was seen a single time. The CDR3 contains 17 residues. Trimming took off 2 bases at V and 3 bases at J, with 14 bases between the two ends. The germline V gene encodes CDR1 MNHEY and CDR2 SVGEGT. This receptor was obtained from a man over 45 with COVID-19, enrolled during active disease. The chain combines TRBV6-2 or TRBV6-3 with TRBJ2-6; the D gene is possibly TRBD1 (8 bases). Sequencing input: peripheral blood. As DNA, the CDR3 is TGTGCCAGCAGTTACGACAGGGGAGGGGTTGGGGCCAACGTCCTGACTTTC. Translated: CASSYDRGGVGANVLTF.